This TCR beta chain was sequenced during a study of identical twins. Regarding the study as a whole: Beta clonotypes that were abundant in cord blood contained fewer insertions, a pattern absent from memory repertoires.

This clonotype was recorded a few times. Its specificity is unknown. The CDR3 length is 18 residues. Germline CDR1 and CDR2: LGHDT and YNNKEL (reference sequence). The ends lost 0 bases at V and 7 bases at J; junction bases unmatched: 13. A universal primer site was incorporated via template switching, and the cDNA contained unique molecular identifiers. MiXCR was run by TCRdb on the 5' RACE reads, yielding one entry per CDR3 protein. The sample has approximately 550,000 distinct CDR3 sequences, 20% to 25% seen once. The same sample was also studied in work on yellow fever vaccine responses in identical twins. Turning to that study: Twins reportedly showed a vaccine T cell response that seemed partly convergent and partly personalized.

Source material: CD4+ T cells sorted from blood. V gene TRBV3-1 combines with J gene TRBJ2-1, with 9 bases lining up with TRBD2. The TCR comes from a young woman in good health. CDR3 sequence: CASSQEAGLAGRLNEQFF. CDR3 sequence (DNA): TGTGCCAGCAGCCAAGAAGCTGGGCTAGCGGGGAGATTGAATGAGCAGTTCTTC.